This TCR beta chain was identified in a study of identical twins. TCRdb called the 5' RACE reads again in MiXCR, with one record for every CDR3 protein. The data contain 200,000 to 250,000 distinct CDR3 sequences, about an eighth of them seen just once; the ten biggest clones take up approximately 4%. Study-level findings and limits: Excess sharing by twins proved weaker in beta out-of-frame sequences. Out-of-frame alpha sequences common to twins exhibited an excess of low generation probability.

This clonotype has a count of ten or more. The antigen remains unidentified. The CDR3 loop spans 17 amino acids. Germline loops: CDR1 SNHLY, CDR2 FYNNEI. Trimming at V came to 6 bases and at J to 0 bases, leaving 10 bases not matched to a gene. This sample also belongs to another study, concerning yellow fever vaccine responses in identical twins.

The receptor's source is a woman under 30 in good health. The chain employs TRBV2 and TRBJ2-3; 9 bases match TRBD2. The specimen sequenced was memory (CD45RO+) T cells sorted from blood. CDR3 sequence reads: CASRSTSGSTSTDTQYF. The CDR3, as DNA: TGTGCCAGCAGATCGACTAGCGGAAGCACTAGCACAGATACGCAGTATTTT.